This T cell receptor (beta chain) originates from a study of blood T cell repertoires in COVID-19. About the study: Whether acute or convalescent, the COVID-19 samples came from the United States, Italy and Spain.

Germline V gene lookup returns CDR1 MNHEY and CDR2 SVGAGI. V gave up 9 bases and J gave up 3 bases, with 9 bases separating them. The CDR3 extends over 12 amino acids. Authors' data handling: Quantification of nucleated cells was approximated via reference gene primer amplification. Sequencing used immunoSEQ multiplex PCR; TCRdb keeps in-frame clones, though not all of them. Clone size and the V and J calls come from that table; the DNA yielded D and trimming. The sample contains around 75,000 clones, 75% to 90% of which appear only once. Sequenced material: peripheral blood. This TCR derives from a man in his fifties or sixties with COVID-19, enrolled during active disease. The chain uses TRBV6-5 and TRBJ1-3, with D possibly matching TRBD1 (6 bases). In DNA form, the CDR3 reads TGTGCCAGTAGGGGGGGTGGAAACACCATATATTTT. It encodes CASRGGGNTIYF.